The 26 T cell receptor beta chains listed next were all sequenced from one sample in a study of T cell responses to AZD1222 COVID-19 vaccine (dated by TCRdb to the early 2020s). Library preparation was by the immunoSEQ multiplex PCR assay. TCRdb carries this immuneACCESS record with in-frame sequences only. Its versions omit some clonotypes, under half of them owing to an unresolved V gene in the studies checked, with the rest unexplained. Here the sample has about 160,000 clones; 80% to 90% occur a single time. Roughly 4.7% of the sample lies in the top ten. This sample's time point label indicates: baseline before first vaccination. This specimen consisted of peripheral blood, obtained on day 0 of AZD1222 vaccination. The receptors were sampled from an adult in good health.

The J gene is TRBJ1-2, the V gene TRBV6-2 or TRBV6-3; 8 nucleotides agree with TRBD1. CDR3 size: 16 residues. Germline CDR1 and CDR2: MNHEY and SVGEGT. Unmatched junction bases numbered 7, after V lost 0 bases and J lost 4 bases. CDR3 nucleotides: TGTGCCAGCAGTTACTCGCAGACAGGGGAGTTCTATGGCTACACCTTC. As protein: CASSYSQTGEFYGYTF.

This clone appeared once. The V and J genes are TRBV9 and TRBJ2-5; tentative D call: TRBD1 (6 bases). Germline lookup yields CDR1 SGDLS and CDR2 YYNGEE. CDR3 length: 14 amino acids. V lost 3 bases and J lost 1, with 10 bases in between. The CDR3 DNA follows: TGTGCCAGCAGCGGTAAGGACAGCCAAGAGACCCAGTACTTC. As protein: CASSGKDSQETQYF. Drawing the rest from reference TRBV9 and TRBJ2-5, the complete variable domain is DSGVTQTPKHLITATGQRVTLRCSPRSGDLSVYWYQQSLDQGLQFLIQYYNGEERAKGNILERFSAQQFPDLHSELNLSSLELGDSALYFCASSGKDSQETQYFGPGTRLLVL.

V gene TRBV18 combines with J gene TRBJ2-7; possibly TRBD2 for D (6 bases). V was clipped by 4 bases and J by 0 bases, with 13 bases between them. The germline gives CDR1 KGHSH, CDR2 LQKENI. The CDR3 length is 15 residues. CDR3 region: CASSLAEGSSYEQYF. CDR3 in DNA: TGTGCCAGCTCACTAGCGGAGGGGAGCTCCTACGAGCAGTACTTC. Based on the CDR3 plus reference TRBV18 and TRBJ2-7, the full variable domain is NAGVMQNPRHLVRRRGQEARLRCSPMKGHSHVYWYRQLPEEGLKFMVYLQKENIIDESGMPKERFSAEFPKEGPSILRIQQVVRGDSAAYFCASSLAEGSSYEQYFGPGTRLTVT.

The chain is built from TRBV6-1 and TRBJ1-5; D gene ambiguous. The CDR3 contains 14 residues. The germline V gene has CDR1 MNHNS and CDR2 SASEGT. With 3 bases removed from V and 0 bases from J, the gap between germline ends came to 6 bases. For the CDR3, the DNA is TGTGCCAGCAGTGACAGCCTTAGCAATCAGCCCCAGCATTTT. Protein: CASSDSLSNQPQHF.

The rearrangement links TRBV11-2 to TRBJ2-1; D call uncertain. Germline CDR1 is SGHAT and CDR2 is FQNNGV. Deletions cut 5 bases from V and 7 bases from J, with 9 bases between. The CDR3 runs to 12 residues. The CDR3 loop reads CASSPTWNEQFF. The CDR3 DNA reads TGTGCCAGCAGCCCAACGTGGAATGAGCAGTTCTTC.

This chain uses TRBV7-3 with TRBJ1-1, with D unclear. Trimming took 6 bases from V and 0 from J, leaving 8 bases between them. Germline V gene sequence: CDR1 SGHTA, CDR2 FQGTGA. The CDR3 sequence is 13 residues long. Here the CDR3 DNA reads TGTGCCAGCAGGCTTCTCTTGAACACTGAAGCTTTCTTT. Translating gives CASRLLLNTEAFF. The full variable domain, its missing parts supplied by reference TRBV7-3 and TRBJ1-1, is GAGVSQTPSNKVTEKGKYVELRCDPISGHTALYWYRQSLGQGPEFLIYFQGTGAADDSGLPNDRFFAVRPEGSVSTLKIQRTERGDSAVYLCASRLLLNTEAFFGQGTRLTVV.

This sequence joins TRBV5-5 and TRBJ2-7, with no clear D. V was cut by 3 bases and J by 3 bases, with 4 bases left in between. Per germline, CDR1 SGHKS and CDR2 YYEKEE (reference sequence). The CDR3 runs 11 residues. The CDR3 loop reads CASSSNYEQYF. The CDR3 DNA is TGTGCCAGCAGCTCGAACTACGAGCAGTACTTC. The variable domain in full, completed from reference TRBV5-5 and TRBJ2-7, reads DAGVTQSPTHLIKTRGQQVTLRCSPISGHKSVSWYQQVLGQGPQFIFQYYEKEERGRGNFPDRFSARQFPNYSSELNVNALLLGDSALYLCASSSNYEQYFGPGTRLTVT.

With respect to this clone: One end of the junction fails to match germline, which may point to a read error. The V call is TRBV11-3, the J call TRBJ2-7; possible D gene TRBD1, 6 bases. CDR1 and CDR2 from the germline V gene are SGHNT and YENEEA. This CDR3 spans 14 amino acids. CDR3 in amino acids: CASSLGRGSYEQYF. The CDR3 DNA follows: TGTGCCAGCAGTTTAGGTAGGGGGTCCTACGAGCAGTACTTC.

This chain links TRBV9 with TRBJ1-5; D is undetermined. Germline V CDR1 and CDR2: SGDLS, YYNGEE. CDR3 length equals 16 residues. Trimming removed 0 bases from V and 2 bases from J, with 12 bases in between. CDR3 sequence: CASSVGGGSGNQPQHF. As DNA, the CDR3 is TGTGCCAGCAGCGTAGGGGGTGGGTCGGGCAATCAGCCCCAGCATTTT.

The chain recombines TRBV7-9 with TRBJ1-1; D is undetermined. The ends were cut back, 5 bases at V and 4 bases at J, with 8 bases in the middle. The CDR3 extends over 12 amino acids. Germline CDR1 and CDR2: SEHNR and FQNEAQ (reference sequence). The CDR3: CASSPPGTEAFF. The CDR3 coding sequence is TGTGCCAGCAGCCCACCGGGCACTGAAGCTTTCTTT.

This clone was seen a handful of times. The V gene is TRBV28, the J gene TRBJ1-2; a possible D gene is TRBD1 (6 bases). With 6 bases removed from V and 8 bases from J, the gap between germline ends came to 19 bases. Germline V lookup: CDR1 MDHEN, CDR2 SYDVKM. The CDR3 has 14 amino acids. CDR3 DNA sequence: TGTGCCAGCAGCCCCCCAACAGGGCCGAAAGGCTACACCTTC. Translating gives CASSPPTGPKGYTF.

This clone was seen once. CDR3 residues: CASRPRGGGYGYTF. The CDR3 region has the DNA TGTGCCAGCAGGCCCAGGGGTGGTGGTTATGGCTACACCTTC. The chain recombines TRBV2 with TRBJ1-2, with D possibly matching TRBD1 (6 bases). Germline V gives CDR1 SNHLY, CDR2 FYNNEI. The CDR3 length is 14 residues. The V and J ends lost 6 bases and 5 bases respectively, with 16 bases between them.

In its sample, this clone was seen once. This rearrangement joins TRBV28 to TRBJ2-1; D is uncertain. In germline, CDR1 is MDHEN, CDR2 SYDVKM. Trimming shortened V by 2 bases and J by 10 bases, and 12 bases separated the two germline ends. The CDR3 runs 13 residues. The CDR3 region is CASSLTSPGEQFF. As DNA, the CDR3 is TGTGCCAGCAGTTTAACGTCGCCCGGGGAGCAGTTCTTC.

V usage is TRBV14 and J usage is TRBJ1-1; 7 nucleotides line up with TRBD1. This CDR3 comprises 15 residues. The germline V gene has CDR1 SGHDN and CDR2 FVKESK. V gave up 1 base and J gave up 6 bases; unmatched junction bases: 8. The CDR3 DNA reads as TGTGCCAGCAGCCAAGTGGGGACAGTTCGCGCTGAAGCTTTCTTT. Translating gives CASSQVGTVRAEAFF.

This clone was counted a single time. The V call is TRBV28, the J call TRBJ1-5; D unclear. Germline V CDR1 and CDR2: MDHEN, SYDVKM. Deletions cut 5 bases from V and 0 bases from J, with 14 bases between. This CDR3 spans 16 amino acids. DNA of the CDR3: TGTGCCAGCAGTGACCCCAGGAGGGATAGCAATCAGCCCCAGCATTTT. It specifies CASSDPRRDSNQPQHF.

This chain uses TRBV6-5 with TRBJ2-3, with D possibly matching TRBD2 (6 bases). V lost 0 bases and J lost 0, with 10 bases in between. The CDR3 extends over 16 amino acids. Germline assignment: CDR1 MNHEY and CDR2 SVGAGI. The CDR3, as DNA: TGTGCCAGCAGTTACTCGGCGGGACGTAGCACAGATACGCAGTATTTT. This sequence encodes CASSYSAGRSTDTQYF.

V and J are TRBV6-5 and TRBJ1-1, with D maybe TRBD1 (6 bases). From germline, CDR1 is MNHEY and CDR2 SVGAGI. The CDR3 runs 14 residues. V was clipped by 2 bases and J by 6 bases, with 13 bases between them. CDR3 amino acids: CASSYGGALAEAFF. The DNA of the CDR3 is TGTGCCAGCAGTTACGGGGGGGCATTGGCTGAAGCTTTCTTT.

The genes are TRBV28 and TRBJ2-6; D might be TRBD2 (7 bases). CDR1 is MDHEN, CDR2 SYDVKM, per germline. Trimming removed 4 bases at V and 0 bases at J, with 19 bases between. The CDR3 is made up of 19 amino acids. The CDR3: CASSSQGSGIISGANVLTF. The CDR3 DNA reads as TGTGCCAGCAGTTCCCAGGGGAGCGGGATCATCTCTGGGGCCAACGTCCTGACTTTC.

The chain joins TRBV24-1 to TRBJ1-3; no clear D gene. The germline CDR1 and CDR2 sequences are KGHDR and SFDVKD. V lost 5 bases, J lost 4 bases, and 5 bases lay in between. CDR3 length equals 12 residues. The CDR3: CATSGGGNTIYF. Written as DNA, the CDR3 is TGTGCCACCAGTGGAGGGGGAAACACCATATATTTT.

The chain links TRBV6-4 to TRBJ2-7; 8 bases line up with TRBD2. V lost 6 bases to trimming and J lost 4 bases; unmatched junction nucleotides: 11. The CDR3 is 15 amino acids. Germline lookup yields CDR1 MRHNA and CDR2 SNTAGT. The CDR3 here is CASSPRPGLVYEQYF. The CDR3 region has the DNA TGTGCCAGCAGCCCGAGACCGGGACTAGTGTACGAGCAGTACTTC.

The chain couples TRBV14 to TRBJ2-7, with a tentative D call TRBD2 (5 bases). The germline gives CDR1 SGHDN, CDR2 FVKESK. Trimming took off 5 bases at V and 0 bases at J, with 17 bases between the two ends. This CDR3 is built from 16 residues. Written as DNA, the CDR3 is TGTGCCAGCAGCGTCGGCGGGTGGTCGGGCTCCTACGAGCAGTACTTC. Its translation is CASSVGGWSGSYEQYF.

This sequence joins TRBV5-1 and TRBJ2-3; TRBD2 is a possible D gene (6 bases). The CDR3 spans 15 residues. CDR1 and CDR2 from the germline V gene are SGHRS and YFSETQ. Trimming left V 3 bases short and J 0 bases short, with 11 bases between. The CDR3: CASSYRDSSTDTQYF. CDR3 coding DNA: TGCGCCAGCAGCTACCGGGACTCCAGCACAGATACGCAGTATTTT.

The chain is built from TRBV19 and TRBJ2-7; perhaps TRBD1 as D (5 bases). Per germline, CDR1 LNHDA and CDR2 SQIVND (reference sequence). The CDR3 covers 14 residues. V lost 4 bases and J 0 bases, leaving 10 bases between the germline ends. The CDR3 nucleotides are TGTGCCAGTAGTAAGGACACCTACTCCTACGAGCAGTACTTC. Protein: CASSKDTYSYEQYF.

This clone was counted a single time. The chain combines TRBV3-1 (or the pseudogene TRBV3-2) with TRBJ2-7; D is ambiguous. V was shortened by 0 bases and J by 7 bases, with 16 bases between the two germline ends. This CDR3 spans 15 amino acids. Germline V CDR1 and CDR2: LGHDT, YNNKEL (reference sequence). This CDR3 is CASSQDGVPNREQYF. For the CDR3, the DNA is TGTGCCAGCAGCCAAGACGGAGTTCCCAATCGGGAGCAGTACTTC.

This clone appeared a few times. The genes are TRBV4-3 and TRBJ2-5, with D uncertain. The germline V gene has CDR1 LGHNA and CDR2 YSLEER. The CDR3 is 13 amino acids. Trimming pared 0 bases from V and 10 bases from J, leaving 12 bases between. The CDR3 DNA reads TGCGCCAGCAGCCAAGATATAAACAGAGACCAGTACTTC. Translation gives CASSQDINRDQYF.

The genes are TRBV27 and TRBJ1-1; D may be TRBD1 (6 bases). The CDR3 has 14 amino acids. V was shortened by 7 bases and J by 10 bases, with 22 bases between the two germline ends. Germline values: CDR1 MNHEY, CDR2 SMNVEV (reference sequence). CDR3 nucleotides: TGTGCCAGCACCCTCCACTCAGGGGTTAATCGAGCTTTCTTT. It specifies CASTLHSGVNRAFF.